A selection of T cell receptor beta chains follows, all from one sample in a study of post-analysis software for immune sequencing data. Each CDR3 protein gets one entry after TCRdb re-called the PCR reads with MiXCR. The sample has about 460,000 distinct CDR3 sequences, roughly 45% seen once; the top ten hold about an eighth. Sequencing input: blood. All receptors come from a girl between 10 and 17 years old with multiple sclerosis. CDR3s include the opening cysteine and the closing phenylalanine or tryptophan. Each record gives: V gene, D gene, clone size, J gene, CDR3 DNA, CDR3 protein. A D gene is named only where the DNA matches it firmly. Clone size is stated in some rows and not others, as once, few, many or a class when expanded.

>TRBV24-1|.|.|TRBJ2-3
TGTGCCACCAGTGATCCCTCCTCAGGGGTATTAGATACGCAGTATTTT
CATSDPSSGVLDTQYF
>TRBV6-5|.|.|TRBJ2-7
TGTGCCAGCAGTTACTCGTCCTACGGCGAGCAGTACTTC
CASSYSSYGEQYF
>TRBV15|.|.|TRBJ1-1
TGTGCCACCAGCAGAGATCCAAAGGTAGGCACTGAAGCTTTCTTT
CATSRDPKVGTEAFF
>TRBV2|.|.|TRBJ2-5
TGTGCCAGCAGTGAACAGGGCCTGGGGGAGACCCAGTACTTC
CASSEQGLGETQYF
>TRBV4-1|.|.|TRBJ2-1
TGCGCCAGCAGCCAAAGGAAGGGCTACAATGAGCAGTTCTTC
CASSQRKGYNEQFF
>TRBV7-9|.|few|TRBJ1-5
TGTGCCAGCAGCCCCCTCGTCTATAGCAATCAGCCCCAGCATTTT
CASSPLVYSNQPQHF
>TRBV10-3|TRBD2|.|TRBJ2-7
TGTGCCATCAGACACACTAGCGGACCCTACGAGCAGTACTTC
CAIRHTSGPYEQYF
>TRBV9|TRBD2|few|TRBJ2-1
TGTGCCAGCAGCTTTGGGACTAGCGGACCCCTCGACAATGAGCAGTTCTTC
CASSFGTSGPLDNEQFF
>TRBV4-3|TRBD2|.|TRBJ2-7
TGCGCCAGCAGCCAAGATACTAGCGGGGCCTACGAGCAGTACTTC
CASSQDTSGAYEQYF
>TRBV5-1|TRBD2|.|TRBJ2-1
TGCGCCAGCAGCCGAAGCGGGAGGGCCGAGGGTGAGCAGTTCTTC
CASSRSGRAEGEQFF
>TRBV12-3/TRBV12-4|.|few|TRBJ2-7
TGTGCCAGCAGGCCCCCCGAGGGTTACGAGCAGTACTTC
CASRPPEGYEQYF
>TRBV4-2|.|.|TRBJ1-1
TGTGCCAGCAGCCAAGCCGGGAGGAACACTGAAGCTTTCTTT
CASSQAGRNTEAFF
>TRBV6-6|TRBD2|.|TRBJ2-3
TGTGCCAGCAGTTACCCTAGCGGGACTGGGGGTACGCAGTATTTT
CASSYPSGTGGTQYF
>TRBV6-5|.|few|TRBJ2-6
TGTGCCAGCAGTTACGTCGCACTATATCTGTCTGGGGCCAACGTCCTGACTTTC
CASSYVALYLSGANVLTF
>TRBV5-1|.|.|TRBJ1-4
TGCGCCAGCAGCTTGGGACAGCGAGCAGCTAATGAAAAACTGTTTTTT
CASSLGQRAANEKLFF
>TRBV28|TRBD2|few|TRBJ2-7
TGTGCCAGCAGTTATCTAGCGGGAGGAAGGTACGAGCAGTACTTC
CASSYLAGGRYEQYF
>TRBV5-1|TRBD2|.|TRBJ2-7
TGCGCCAGCAGCTTGACGAGGACTAGCGGGAGGGTCGAGCAGTACTTC
CASSLTRTSGRVEQYF
>TRBV6-5|.|.|TRBJ2-4
TGTGCCAGCAGTTACTCCCGAGGGGCTGCCAAAAACATTCAGTACTTC
CASSYSRGAAKNIQYF
>TRBV4-1|TRBD2|few|TRBJ2-7
TGCGCCAGCAGCCTAACCCTGGACACCTACGGGGGGGGTTACTCCTACGAGCAGTACTTC
CASSLTLDTYGGGYSYEQYF
>TRBV12-3/TRBV12-4|.|.|TRBJ2-5
TGTGCCAGCAGTTTCGAGGGACTCAGAGAGACCCAGTACTTC
CASSFEGLRETQYF
>TRBV20-1|TRBD2|.|TRBJ2-3
TGCAGTGCTAGGCTTAGCGGGAGGGTCACAGATACGCAGTATTTT
CSARLSGRVTDTQYF
>TRBV28|.|.|TRBJ2-7
TGTGCCAGCAGTTTCCGGCTCAGGGAGCACTACGAGCAGTACTTC
CASSFRLREHYEQYF
>TRBV27|TRBD2|few|TRBJ2-6
TGTGCCAGCAGTATCCTAGCGGGAGGGCCCGCTGGGGCCAACGTCCTGACTTTC
CASSILAGGPAGANVLTF
>TRBV4-2|.|.|TRBJ2-5
TGTGCCAGCAGCTCGGGTTCGGAAGAGACCCAGTACTTC
CASSSGSEETQYF
>TRBV29-1|.|.|TRBJ1-1
TGCAGCGTTGAAACAATGACGCCGAACACTGAAGCTTTCTTT
CSVETMTPNTEAFF
>TRBV29-1|TRBD2|.|TRBJ2-1
TGCAGCGGGGGACTAGCGGGACCCTTTGCAGCCAATGAGCAGTTCTTC
CSGGLAGPFAANEQFF
>TRBV5-6|.|.|TRBJ2-1
TGTGCCAGCAGCTTGGAGGGACTGATAGTCTCCTACAATGAGCAGTTCTTC
CASSLEGLIVSYNEQFF
>TRBV5-6|TRBD1|.|TRBJ2-7
TGTGCCAGCGGTCCACAGGGGAACAATGAGCAGTACTTC
CASGPQGNNEQYF
>TRBV12-3/TRBV12-4|.|once|TRBJ2-7
TGTGCCAGCAGTTGGACAGTTGGCTCCTACGAGCAGTACTTC
CASSWTVGSYEQYF
>TRBV24-1|.|many|TRBJ2-7
TGTGCCACCAGTGCAGAATGGGACGTCTACGAGCAGTACTTC
CATSAEWDVYEQYF
>TRBV5-1|TRBD2|few|TRBJ2-7
TGCGCCAGCAGCTTGGGACTAGCGGTAAACAATGAGCAGTACTTC
CASSLGLAVNNEQYF
>TRBV4-2|TRBD1|.|TRBJ2-3
TGTGCCAGCAGCCAACCGGGACAGGGGGATGGAGATACGCAGTATTTT
CASSQPGQGDGDTQYF
>TRBV5-1|TRBD1|.|TRBJ2-5
TGCGCCAGCAGCTTGCGTGAGGGGGCAGGGGAGACCCAGTACTTC
CASSLREGAGETQYF
>TRBV5-6|TRBD1|.|TRBJ2-1
TGTGCCAGCAGCTCATACAGGGGGGCCTACAATGAGCAGTTCTTC
CASSSYRGAYNEQFF
>TRBV20-1|TRBD2|.|TRBJ2-1
TGCAGTGCGCCACTAGCGGGGAGTTACAATGAGCAGTTCTTC
CSAPLAGSYNEQFF
>TRBV12-3/TRBV12-4|TRBD1|.|TRBJ2-3
TGTGCCAGCAGTTGGGACAGGGGCACAGATACGCAGTATTTT
CASSWDRGTDTQYF
>TRBV20-1|TRBD2|.|TRBJ2-7
TGCAGTGCTCGCTTAGCGGGAGGTGAGTCGAAAGAGCAGTACTTC
CSARLAGGESKEQYF
>TRBV20-1|.|few|TRBJ2-1
TGCAGTGCTAGAGACGAGATACATGAGCAGTTCTTC
CSARDEIHEQFF
>TRBV25-1|.|.|TRBJ1-1
TGTGCCAGCAGTGGGGGTAGCTTCACTGAAGCTTTCTTT
CASSGGSFTEAFF
>TRBV5-8|.|.|TRBJ2-1
TGTGCCAGCAGCAAGGGGCAACCTAGTGCTGAGCAGTTCTTC
CASSKGQPSAEQFF
>TRBV4-3|.|.|TRBJ1-1
TGCGCCAGCAGCCAAGACAGAGGGAACACTGAAGCTTTCTTT
CASSQDRGNTEAFF
>TRBV16|.|.|TRBJ2-7
TGTGCCAGCAGCCAAACCGCCAGGGCTGGGGAGCAGTACTTC
CASSQTARAGEQYF
>TRBV7-8|.|.|TRBJ1-3
TGTGCCAGCAGCTTGAGGAGGACAGTCTCCACTGGAAACACCATATATTTT
CASSLRRTVSTGNTIYF
>TRBV10-2|.|few|TRBJ2-5
TGCGCCAGCAGTGATTCGGGCGTTCGGTTAAAGACCCAGTACTTC
CASSDSGVRLKTQYF
>TRBV7-9|.|.|TRBJ1-2
TGTGCCAGCAGCTTAGGGAGAAGGACAGTGGGCGGCTACACCTTC
CASSLGRRTVGGYTF
>TRBV27|.|few|TRBJ2-7
TGTGCCAGCAGGTCGCGGGAAGCCTACGAGCAGTACTTC
CASRSREAYEQYF
>TRBV4-1|TRBD2|.|TRBJ2-7
TGCGCCAGCAGCCAAGTCGCAAGCGGGACTCCCCACGAGCAGTACTTC
CASSQVASGTPHEQYF
>TRBV4-1|TRBD2|few|TRBJ2-3
TGCGCCAGCAGCCTAACCGGACTAGTCGGGACAGATACGCAGTATTTT
CASSLTGLVGTDTQYF
>TRBV29-1|.|few|TRBJ2-1
TGCAGCGTGGTGAGGGGCTCCTACAATGAGCAGTTCTTC
CSVVRGSYNEQFF
>TRBV29-1|TRBD2|many|TRBJ2-7
TGCAGCGTTGAAGGCTCCCCGGGAGGGGCCTACGAGCAGTACTTC
CSVEGSPGGAYEQYF
>TRBV29-1|.|.|TRBJ2-3
TGCGGCATTCAAAGGGGGAGTGCAGATACGCAGTATTTT
CGIQRGSADTQYF
>TRBV3-1|.|few|TRBJ2-1
TGTGCCAGCAGCCAAGATCTCGGTAGCGATTACAATGAGCAGTTCTTC
CASSQDLGSDYNEQFF
>TRBV20-1|.|few|TRBJ1-1
TGCAGTGCGGTACAGCGTTCAGTCTTTGAAGCTTTCTTT
CSAVQRSVFEAFF
>TRBV29-1|.|.|TRBJ1-4
TGCAGCGTTAGCGATTCATGGGAAAAACTGTTTTTT
CSVSDSWEKLFF
>TRBV10-3|TRBD1|many|TRBJ2-5
TGTGCCATCAGTGACCTGGACAGGGGGCGTGGGGAGACCCAGTACTTC
CAISDLDRGRGETQYF
>TRBV7-2|TRBD2|.|TRBJ2-7
TGTGCCAGCAGCTTAGATGGGACTACCTACGAGCAGTACTTC
CASSLDGTTYEQYF
>TRBV5-8|.|.|TRBJ1-5
TGTGCCAGCAGCTTGCTGGCAGGGAATCAGCCCCAGCATTTT
CASSLLAGNQPQHF
>TRBV3-1|.|.|TRBJ2-1
TGTGCCAGCACCTCGTATGGGCAGTCCTACAATGAGCAGTTCTTC
CASTSYGQSYNEQFF
>TRBV5-1|.|.|TRBJ2-7
TGCGCCAGCAGCTGGGACTCCCTGGAGGGGGTCTACGAGCAGTACTTC
CASSWDSLEGVYEQYF
>TRBV5-1|.|.|TRBJ1-1
TGCGCCAGCAGCTTACAGGGAGTGAGGAACACTGAAGCTTTCTTT
CASSLQGVRNTEAFF